These 2 T cell receptor beta chains came from one sample sequenced in a study of breast tumors, draining lymph nodes, adjacent tissues (dated by TCRdb to the mid-2010s). Libraries were prepared through multiplex PCR. Sequencing relied on an Illumina HiSeq 2000. TCRdb reworked the public reads: Q25 trimming with fastp, MiXCR clone assembly, productive beta chains retained. A single entry per CDR3 protein holds the most common genes and DNA from its merged rows. The table for this sample lists some 100,000 distinct CDR3 sequences; approximately 21% of them were counted only once. The top ten clones comprise roughly 1.3% of the sample. Lymph node samples came from the axillary draining lymph nodes of breast cancer patients. Material: axillary lymph node tissue. The receptor set was obtained from a female donor with breast cancer. Some clones in this sample may be carry-over from other donors' samples.

In its sample, this clonotype was seen many times. The V and J genes are TRBV6-6 and TRBJ1-2; D is possibly TRBD1 (6 bases). The CDR3 loop spans 12 amino acids. The V gene's germline CDR1 is MNHNY and CDR2 SVGAGI (reference sequence). The V gene lost 2 bases and the J gene lost 10 bases, with 11 bases spanning the gap. The CDR3 sequence is CASSYGGRNYTF. CDR3 bases: TGTGCCAGCAGTTACGGGGGCAGAAACTACACCTTC.

This clonotype was observed at least ten times. The gene calls are TRBV19 and TRBJ2-5, with TRBD2 matching over 7 bases. There are 14 residues in the CDR3. Germline V gene lookup returns CDR1 LNHDA and CDR2 SQIVND (reference sequence). V shed 4 bases and J 0 bases; nucleotides not matched to a gene: 2. The CDR3: CASSRAGNQETQYF. CDR3 DNA sequence: TGTGCCAGTAGTAGAGCGGGAAACCAAGAGACCCAGTACTTC.